A single TCR beta chain is shown here with its context. This clone appeared a few times. Its specific antigen is unknown. No much larger clone is present one base from it, and per-base qualities are unavailable. Every sample was amplified as two independent genomic DNA replicates, using approximately 550 ng for blood and 1.5 ug for tumor or normal breast. Following the manufacturer's instructions, the ImmunoSeq Intro kit was used to carry out TCRB sequencing on genomic DNA. For absolute quantification, the roughly 30-cycle multiplex PCR included proprietary primers along with spike-in control sequences. Single-end 150-bp reads were used to sequence an 87-bp fragment spanning the CDR3 plus the flanking V and J genes. Seven samples, each with two replicates, were multiplexed per lane of an Illumina MiSeq using version 3.0 chemistry. In the original analysis: The vendor's proprietary pipeline handled the raw data processing, merging both replicates into a single result for each sample. To define clonotypes, the study grouped productive rearrangements that shared the V-gene family, CDR3 amino acid sequence and J-gene segment. Clonality was computed as 1 minus the normalized Shannon entropy (Pielou evenness) of TCRB abundances. T cell density was estimated by dividing total templates by the number of input cells inferred from the DNA input amount. Recon with default parameters was used to estimate total repertoire diversity and clonality. Clonotypes with over 0.1% abundance in tumor and at least 32-fold higher abundance in tumor than in normal breast were defined as tumor-enriched. Drawn from immuneACCESS, this table holds only the in-frame rearrangements with V and J called that TCRdb kept. Clones are partly lost; checked studies trace under half to an unresolved V gene and leave the rest unexplained. D and trimming come from the DNA, and the V and J calls and clone size come from that table. The sample contains approximately 54,000 clones, roughly 78% of them found a single time. Clones ranked in the top ten supply around 3.4% of the sample.

The entry originates in a study of early stage breast cancer tumors (dated 2017 in TCRdb). Background for the entire study: Of the roughly 15 invasive breast tumors, about a dozen were found to be estrogen receptor-positive, progesterone receptor-positive and HER2-negative. Of the 12 ER+/PR+/HER2- tumors, eight were classified as invasive ductal carcinomas and four as invasive lobular carcinomas. The samples as a whole yielded some 2,700,000 detected templates, corresponding to approximately 990,000 unique clonotypes. A read coverage of roughly 10-fold per sample was achieved on average.

Study-level results and caveats: Enriched TCRB sequences shared across patients were found to be mostly commonly generated sequences that were unlikely to play an important role in the tumor microenvironment. Compared with adjacent normal breast tissue, tumors had approximately 2.5-fold higher T cell density and higher clonality. Repertoires from blood and normal breast were more alike than repertoires from blood and tumor, and in about 85% of the 16 patients, comparing each tissue with blood separated tumor from normal. The small cohort size prevented analysis by tumor subtype. Bulk genomic DNA sequencing of unsorted cells missed chain pairing and functional markers such as CD4, CD8 and FOXP3.

Sequences SNHLY (CDR1) and FYNNEI (CDR2) are obtained from the germline V gene. From its cysteine to its phenylalanine, the CDR3 spans 15 amino acids. Of the read, only the CDR3 DNA is kept; its 45 bases are in frame from base 1. The trim is 4 bases for V and 2 bases for J, with a gap of 15 bases between the germline ends. The study profiled bulk TCR beta-chain repertoires in matched peripheral blood, tumor and adjacent normal breast tissue taken from fewer than 20 patients with early-stage breast cancer. Before surgery, about 4.5-11 mL of whole blood was collected into EDTA tubes and then processed within 2 hours. Ficoll-Paque centrifugation in SepMate-50 tubes was used to isolate peripheral blood mononuclear cells. PBMCs were cryopreserved in roughly 90% FBS with around 10% DMSO in aliquots of about 1.7 to 4.5 million cells and stored in liquid nitrogen. The Qiagen AllPrep DNA/RNA Mini kit was used to extract genomic DNA.

This chain is built from TRBV2 and TRBJ2-7; TRBD1 is a weak D gene call, 6 bases matching. The sequenced sample was blood. This clonotype was sampled from a middle-aged person with breast cancer. CDR3 loop: CASSGVTGNPYEQYF. The nucleotide sequence reads TGTGCCAGCAGTGGGGTGACAGGAAACCCCTACGAGCAGTACTTC.